These 22 T cell receptor beta chains were all obtained from the same sample, sequenced in a study of identical twins. TCRdb itself ran the 5' RACE reads through MiXCR, one entry per CDR3 protein. Of about 530,000 distinct CDR3 sequences listed, 20% to 25% are singletons. These data were also filed under a second study, of yellow fever vaccine responses in identical twins.

Sequenced: CD4+ T cells sorted from blood. Receptors originate from a woman under 30 in good health.

This clonotype has a count of ten or more. This sequence joins TRBV13 and TRBJ1-2; TRBD1 matches at 8 bases. Per the germline V gene, CDR1 is PRHDT and CDR2 is FYEKMQ (reference sequence). Unmatched junction bases numbered 16, after V lost 2 bases and J lost 8 bases. CDR3 length: 17 residues. Here the CDR3 DNA reads TGTGCCAGCAGCTTAAGGGCCGAAGGACAGGGCATCGGCGGCTACACCTTC. The encoded protein is CASSLRAEGQGIGGYTF.

The V call is TRBV11-2, the J call TRBJ2-7; tentatively, D is TRBD2 (5 bases). The CDR3 contains 11 residues. The germline gives CDR1 SGHAT, CDR2 FQNNGV. V lost 0 bases and J lost 12, with 9 bases in between. The DNA of the CDR3 is TGTGCCAGCAGCTTAGAGGCAGCGGTGTACTTC. Its translation is CASSLEAAVYF.

The rearrangement joins TRBV5-1 to TRBJ2-7, with D perhaps TRBD1 or TRBD2 (5 bases each). Germline CDR1 SGHRS, CDR2 YFSETQ. V dropped 3 bases and J dropped 4 bases, with 14 bases sitting between them. The CDR3 extends over 14 amino acids. DNA for the CDR3: TGCGCCAGCAGCTCAGCCTCGGGGCTATACGAGCAGTACGTC. It codes for CASSSASGLYEQYV.

V gene TRBV5-6 combines with J gene TRBJ2-3; 7 nucleotides line up with TRBD2. The CDR3 runs to 18 residues. Unmatched junction bases numbered 16, after V lost 2 bases and J lost 4 bases. Looked up from germline, CDR1 is SGHDT and CDR2 is YYEEEE. For the CDR3, the DNA is TGTGCCAGCAGCTTTGTCCCCCTAGCGGTCCTTTCTGCAGATACGCAGTATTTT. Residues: CASSFVPLAVLSADTQYF.

The J gene is TRBJ2-5, the V gene TRBV5-1; D possibly uses TRBD1 or TRBD2 (5 bases each). Between the trimmed V and J ends, which lost 2 bases and 3 bases, there was a span of 11 bases. CDR3 size: 14 residues. Germline CDR1 and CDR2: SGHRS and YFSETQ. CDR3 region: CASSFPGREETQYF. The CDR3 DNA follows: TGCGCCAGCAGCTTTCCGGGACGCGAAGAGACCCAGTACTTC.

This clonotype appeared a few times. The gene calls are TRBV28 and TRBJ1-1, with D hard to call. Trimming removed 0 bases from V and 0 bases from J, with 11 bases in between. Germline V gene lookup returns CDR1 MDHEN and CDR2 SYDVKM. CDR3 length: 16 residues. CDR3 loop: CASSLWYEGMNTEAFF. Here the CDR3 DNA reads TGTGCCAGCAGTTTATGGTATGAGGGCATGAACACTGAAGCTTTCTTT.

V and J are TRBV7-9 and TRBJ2-2; TRBD1 agrees at 8 bases. The CDR3 loop spans 16 amino acids. Germline V gene lookup returns CDR1 SEHNR and CDR2 FQNEAQ (reference sequence). J gave up 2 bases and V 7 bases, and 9 bases lay outside the gene matches. CDR3 DNA: TGTGCCAGCAACAGGGGGACAGGCCCTAACACCGGGGAGCTGTTTTTT. This translates into CASNRGTGPNTGELFF.

This clonotype was seen a handful of times. The chain recombines TRBV25-1 with TRBJ2-1, with D perhaps TRBD1 (5 bases). The length of the CDR3 is 19 residues. Germline V lookup: CDR1 MGHDK, CDR2 SYGVNS. V was pared by 5 bases and J by 0 bases, with 23 bases between. The CDR3 is CASSWVWGLFIVSYNEQFF. CDR3 DNA: TGTGCCAGCAGTTGGGTATGGGGCCTATTTATTGTCTCCTACAATGAGCAGTTCTTC.

This rearrangement joins TRBV12-3 or TRBV12-4 to TRBJ2-5; 10 bases match TRBD2. Trimming at V came to 2 bases and at J to 4 bases, leaving 10 bases not matched to a gene. This CDR3 region has 17 residues. CDR3 residues: CASSLRAAGGPGETQYF. CDR3 bases: TGTGCCAGCAGTTTAAGAGCAGCGGGAGGGCCGGGAGAGACCCAGTACTTC.

The chain carries TRBV29-1 and TRBJ1-1; D gene uncertain. Per germline, CDR1 SQVTM and CDR2 ANQGSEA. V was pared by 0 bases and J by 1 base, with 3 bases between. The CDR3 is 12 amino acids. The DNA for the CDR3 is TGCAGCGTTGAAGAAGGGAACACTGAAGCTTTCTTT. It translates to CSVEEGNTEAFF.

The J gene is TRBJ2-2, the V gene TRBV7-7; no reliable D call. Germline loops: CDR1 SSHAT, CDR2 FNYEAQ (reference sequence). Trimming stripped 2 bases from V and 7 bases from J, with 8 bases between. The CDR3 contains 13 residues. The CDR3 region is CASSLTFNGELFF. CDR3 sequence (DNA): TGTGCCAGCAGCTTAACATTCAACGGGGAGCTGTTTTTT.

This chain joins TRBV10-1 and TRBJ2-1; the match to TRBD2 covers 12 bases. The length of the CDR3 is 15 residues. The ends lost 5 bases at V and 7 bases at J; junction bases unmatched: 6. Per germline, CDR1 WNHNN and CDR2 SYGVQD (reference sequence). Written as DNA, the CDR3 is TGCGCCAGCAGTTCTAGCGGGAGGGCCTGGAATGAGCAGTTCTTC. Encoded protein: CASSSSGRAWNEQFF.

This clonotype came up a few times. The rearrangement joins TRBV5-5 to TRBJ1-6; maybe TRBD1 (5 bases). Trimming pared 4 bases from V and 9 bases from J, leaving 14 bases between. CDR1 and CDR2 (germline): SGHKS, YYEKEE (reference sequence). The CDR3 is 14 residues long. The CDR3 sequence: CASSPAWGGSPLHF. The CDR3 nucleotides are TGTGCCAGCAGCCCTGCGTGGGGCGGTTCACCCCTCCACTTT.

This rearrangement joins TRBV20-1 to TRBJ2-7, with 7 bases aligning to TRBD1. V lost 6 bases, J lost 4 bases, and 6 bases stayed unmatched. The length of the CDR3 is 12 residues. The V gene's germline CDR1 is DFQATT and CDR2 SNEGSKA (reference sequence). The CDR3 is CSAPRGKYEQYF. Here the CDR3 DNA reads TGCAGTGCGCCCAGGGGGAAATACGAGCAGTACTTC.

The chain has TRBV3-1 and TRBJ1-1, with a possible D match to TRBD1 (6 bases). Trimming left V 5 bases short and J 7 bases short, with 11 bases between. The CDR3 has 12 residues. The germline gives CDR1 LGHDT, CDR2 YNNKEL (reference sequence). CDR3 in DNA: TGTGCCAGCAGCTGGGGGGCACATGAAGCTTTCTTT. It is translated as CASSWGAHEAFF.

J is TRBJ2-5 and V is TRBV20-1; 8 bases agree with TRBD1. From germline, CDR1 is DFQATT and CDR2 SNEGSKA (reference sequence). The ends lost 3 bases at V and 3 bases at J; junction bases unmatched: 6. CDR3 length equals 14 residues. As DNA, the CDR3 is TGCAGTGCTAGTCGGGGACAGGCTAAAGAGACCCAGTACTTC. Its translation: CSASRGQAKETQYF.

The rearrangement joins TRBV12-5 to TRBJ1-1; unclear D gene. Trimming shortened V by 1 base and J by 1 base, and 7 bases separated the two germline ends. This CDR3 is built from 14 residues. Germline CDR1 reads LGHNT; CDR2 reads FRNRAP. The CDR3 spells CASGLGSGNTEAFF. In DNA form, the CDR3 reads TGTGCTAGTGGTTTGGGAAGCGGGAACACTGAAGCTTTCTTT.

The genes are TRBV6-6 and TRBJ2-7; 11 bases align to TRBD1. Germline trimming cut 7 bases from V and 4 bases from J; bases unmatched to any gene: 3. Germline-derived CDR1 and CDR2 are MNHNY and SVGAGI (reference sequence). The CDR3 has 13 residues. Here the CDR3 DNA reads TGTGCCAGCAAGGGGGACAGGGGGTACGAGCAGTACGTC. This translates into CASKGDRGYEQYV.

This clonotype has a count of ten or more. The rearrangement links TRBV4-2 to TRBJ2-7, with TRBD2 matching over 9 bases. The CDR3 contains 14 residues. Looked up from germline, CDR1 is LGHNA and CDR2 is YNFKEQ. With 1 base clipped from V and 3 bases from J, the junction kept 1 base outside the gene matches. The CDR3 here is CASSQGSGSYEQYF. DNA for the CDR3: TGTGCCAGCAGCCAAGGTAGCGGGAGCTACGAGCAGTACTTC.

In this sample, this clonotype turned up a few times. The rearrangement uses TRBV11-2 and TRBJ2-1; TRBD2 matches 8 bases. This CDR3 region has 15 residues. Germline V CDR1 and CDR2: SGHAT, FQNNGV. V trimming: 2 bases; J trimming: 7 bases; junction bases outside the gene matches: 7. This CDR3 reads CASSLRTGLANEQFF. The CDR3 coding sequence is TGTGCCAGCAGCTTACGAACCGGACTAGCAAATGAGCAGTTCTTC.

V is TRBV7-6 and J is TRBJ2-7; D unclear. The CDR3 is 13 amino acids. Trimming removed 1 base from V and 3 bases from J, with 7 bases in between. Germline V lookup: CDR1 SGHVS, CDR2 FNYEAQ. CDR3 in amino acids: CASSLGGCYEQYV. DNA of the CDR3: TGTGCCAGCAGCTTAGGTGGGTGCTACGAGCAGTACGTC.

This clonotype has a handful of counts. The chain links TRBV28 to TRBJ2-3; 9 nucleotides line up with TRBD2. This CDR3 is 15 amino acids long. Germline trimming cut 6 bases from V and 0 bases from J; bases unmatched to any gene: 4. From germline, CDR1 is MDHEN and CDR2 SYDVKM. Here the CDR3 reads CASRLAGASTDTQYF. CDR3 nucleotides: TGTGCCAGCAGACTAGCGGGTGCTAGCACAGATACGCAGTATTTT.